This T cell receptor beta chain derives from a study of T cell responses to AZD1222 COVID-19 vaccine. Overall study results and limits: AZD1222 recipients seropositive at baseline numbered only five to seven. Two doses of AZD1222 preceded a rise in Spike-specific TCR breadth and depth. Spike was spanned by vaccine-associated CD4 TCRs, which were dominant at 160-218 and 743-854. Donors were chiefly white British, with a greater number of females, and clonal diversity was perhaps underestimated.

In the case of this clone: Its antigen remains unidentified.

Assay used: immunoSEQ multiplex PCR; TCRdb lists only in-frame clones, some missing. The data contain 200,000 or so clones, about 93% of them singletons. This receptor was identified in an adult in good health. Sample: peripheral blood, taken on day 0 of MenACWY control vaccination.

The CDR3 is CASSLQGARPGNTIYF. DNA of the CDR3: TGTGCCAGCAGCCTACAGGGGGCGCGTCCTGGAAACACCATATATTTT. This rearrangement joins TRBV3-1 (or the pseudogene TRBV3-2) to TRBJ1-3, with 9 nucleotides matching TRBD1. Germline-derived CDR1 and CDR2 are LGHDT and YNNKEL (reference sequence). The junction had 6 bases not matched to a gene; V was cut back by 4 bases and J by 2 bases. This CDR3 contains 16 residues.